This TCR beta chain was found in a study of blood T cell repertoires in COVID-19. On the study more broadly: Collection of acute and convalescent COVID-19 samples took place in the United States, Italy and Spain.

Source study methods: How many nucleated cells were present was estimated from reference gene primer amplification. Using immunoSEQ multiplex PCR, the repertoire was profiled, and TCRdb retains in-frame clones only, with some absent. The DNA was the basis for D and trimming; V, J and clone size are from that table. The sample comprises a few hundred thousand clones, about nine tenths of which are singletons, and under 2.5% rests with the top ten. The CDR3 sequence is 13 residues long. With 0 bases removed from V and 1 base from J, the gap between germline ends came to 5 bases. The V gene's germline CDR1 is SGHRS and CDR2 YFSETQ. Of note for this clone: At the DNA level, this CDR3 is encoded by other sequences in the same sample as well.

Grouping used clinical history reported by participants in a survey and questionnaire. Donors in Cohort 3 who had recovered were those with two negative PCRs, healthcare professional clearance, or resolution of their symptoms. The TCR was taken from a woman between 55 and 75 years old who had recovered from COVID-19. This chain connects TRBV5-1 to TRBJ2-7; no definite D call. Sequencing input: PBMCs or T cells enriched from blood (not recorded which). DNA of the CDR3: TGCGCCAGCAGCTTGGCGCGATCCTACGAGCAGTACTTC. It codes for CASSLARSYEQYF.